The rows below give T cell receptor beta chains drawn from one sample of a study of blood T cell repertoires in COVID-19. Repertoires were generated with immunoSEQ multiplex PCR, while TCRdb's copy carries only in-frame clones and drops some. This table has 250,000 to 350,000 clones, roughly 88% appearing once. Material for sequencing was peripheral blood. These receptors came from a woman aged 25 to 39 who had recovered from COVID-19. Each CDR3 is given with its conserved first and last residue.

j_call v_call cdr3_aa
TRBJ2-5 TRBV3-1/TRBV3-2 CASSLHGRGETQYF
TRBJ1-3 TRBV19 CASSMFGPNSGNTIYF
TRBJ1-4 TRBV6-6 CASSSNDLTGEKLFF
TRBJ2-2 TRBV9 CASSAYGAGELFF
TRBJ1-3 TRBV29-1 CSVQGQGRNTIYF
TRBJ1-4 TRBV7-2 CASSGGAVGKLFF
TRBJ1-5 TRBV6-2/TRBV6-3 CASSSAQGEPQHF
TRBJ1-6 TRBV5-1 CASSLGRTEPNSPLHF
TRBJ1-1 TRBV6-5 CASTARLGGTEAFF
TRBJ1-6 TRBV27 CASAGTVRSSYNSPLHF
TRBJ2-5 TRBV5-4 CASSASTRSQETQYF
TRBJ1-6 TRBV2 CASSNDWKEAPLHF
TRBJ1-5 TRBV28 CASRTDGYSNQPQHF
TRBJ2-7 TRBV6-5 CASSKTGMGDYEQYF
TRBJ2-5 TRBV3-1/TRBV3-2 CASSQDNSGARETQYF
TRBJ1-2 TRBV5-1 CASKGQGSGGYTF
TRBJ1-2 TRBV7-9 CASSWSVQGEGYTF